Shown below are 24 T cell receptor beta chains from a single sample sequenced in a study of shared clonotypes between healthy human individuals. Using immunoSEQ multiplex PCR, the repertoire was profiled, and TCRdb retains in-frame clones only, with some absent. In the table there are 2 million to 3 million clones, 93% of which are singletons. The sequenced sample consisted of naive CD4+ T cells from PBMCs. Subset denoted: CD45RA+ positively selected. The receptors shown here come from a man younger than 35 in good health. Some clones in this sample may be carry-over from other donors' samples.

The chain has TRBV10-2 and TRBJ2-1; 12 bases are shared with TRBD2. CDR1 WSHSY and CDR2 SAAADI come from the germline V gene. The CDR3 is 14 residues long. The J segment lost 4 bases and the V segment lost 8 bases, leaving 3 bases of the junction unmatched. The CDR3 spells CASLGLAGYNEQFF. The CDR3 DNA is TGCGCCAGCCTGGGACTAGCGGGTTACAATGAGCAGTTCTTC.

Only one count was recorded for this clone. The V call is TRBV11-2, the J call TRBJ2-3; 10 bases align to TRBD1. Germline CDR1 is SGHAT and CDR2 is FQNNGV. J gave up 11 bases and V 1 base, and 15 bases lay outside the gene matches. This CDR3 has 17 residues. In nucleotides, the CDR3 is TGTGCCAGCAGCTTAGGGGGGACAGGGGTGCAGGGGAGTCGGCAGTATTTT. The encoded protein is CASSLGGTGVQGSRQYF.

This clone was seen a single time. The chain combines TRBV11-2 with TRBJ1-4, with a tentative D call TRBD1 (6 bases). The V end lost 1 base, the J end lost 10 bases, and 13 bases lay between the germline ends. Germline loops: CDR1 SGHAT, CDR2 FQNNGV. The CDR3 length is 14 residues. The CDR3 reads CASSLGRGPGKLFF. The CDR3 DNA follows: TGTGCCAGCAGCTTAGGACGGGGGCCGGGAAAACTGTTTTTT.

Details on this clone: Germline and junction disagree at one end, which may indicate a read error. This chain uses TRBV4-3 with TRBJ2-7, with D possibly matching TRBD1 (6 bases). Germline V CDR1 and CDR2: LGHNA, YSLEER. CDR3 size: 14 residues. For the CDR3, the DNA is TGCGCCGGCAGCCGGAATCTGGACAGCTACGAGCAGTACTTC. Translated, it gives CAGSRNLDSYEQYF.

The sample holds one count of this clone. The V and J genes are TRBV7-6 and TRBJ1-4; tentatively, D is TRBD1 (5 bases). The CDR3 consists of 16 residues. With 4 bases removed from V and 0 bases from J, the gap between germline ends came to 12 bases. Looked up from germline, CDR1 is SGHVS and CDR2 is FNYEAQ. The CDR3 nucleotides read TGTGCCAGCAGCTCTACAGGACTCGCAACTAATGAAAAACTGTTTTTT. The encoded protein is CASSSTGLATNEKLFF.

As regards this clone: Other nucleotide sequences in the sample specify the same CDR3. V gene TRBV28 combines with J gene TRBJ2-5; 11 bases align to TRBD1. There are 14 residues in the CDR3. Trimming took 6 bases from V and 4 from J; bases not matched to a gene: 4. The germline CDR1 and CDR2 sequences are MDHEN and SYDVKM. The CDR3 sequence is CASSRDRGRETQYF. The CDR3 DNA follows: TGTGCCAGCAGCCGGGACAGGGGGAGAGAGACCCAGTACTTC. Full variable domain (outside the CDR3, taken from reference TRBV28 and TRBJ2-5): DVKVTQSSRYLVKRTGEKVFLECVQDMDHENMFWYRQDPGLGLRLIYFSYDVKMKEKGDIPEGYSVSREKKERFSLILESASTNQTSMYLCASSRDRGRETQYFGPGTRLLVL.

The CDR3 nucleotides read TGTGCCAGCAGCCAAGATCTTATGCAGCCCCAGCATTTT. It codes for CASSQDLMQPQHF. J is TRBJ1-5 and V is TRBV4-2, with no clear D. V lost 0 bases and J 7 bases, leaving 7 bases between the germline ends. This CDR3 has 13 residues. Germline assignment: CDR1 LGHNA and CDR2 YNFKEQ.

Of note for this clone: Other nucleotide sequences in the sample specify the same CDR3. This chain connects TRBV5-1 to TRBJ1-1; D gene unclear. The germline gives CDR1 SGHRS, CDR2 YFSETQ. The CDR3 has 14 residues. The ends were cut back, 0 bases at V and 2 bases at J, with 8 bases in the middle. The CDR3 loop reads CASSLVPLNTEAFF. DNA for the CDR3: TGCGCCAGCAGCTTGGTACCTTTAAACACTGAAGCTTTCTTT.

CDR3 sequence: CASRLTAFYGYTF. CDR3 bases: TGTGCCAGCAGACTTACAGCTTTCTATGGCTACACCTTC. The gene calls are TRBV27 and TRBJ1-2; D call uncertain. The CDR3 extends over 13 amino acids. V dropped 6 bases and J dropped 4 bases, with 12 bases sitting between them. Germline assignment: CDR1 MNHEY and CDR2 SMNVEV (reference sequence).

The chain is built from TRBV7-6 and TRBJ2-7; the D gene is possibly TRBD1 (5 bases). Germline assignment: CDR1 SGHVS and CDR2 FNYEAQ. The length of the CDR3 is 15 residues. V was shortened by 5 bases and J by 1 base, with 15 bases between the two germline ends. The DNA for the CDR3 is TGTGCCAGCAGCCCTCAGACTGGGGCGTCCTACGAGCAGTACTTC. Translating gives CASSPQTGASYEQYF.

This clone was observed a few times. This rearrangement joins TRBV6-5 to TRBJ1-2; no reliable D call. V was pared by 6 bases and J by 5 bases, with 13 bases between. The germline V gene encodes CDR1 MNHEY and CDR2 SVGAGI. The CDR3 sequence is 13 residues long. CDR3 protein: CASSPQRSYGYTF. DNA for the CDR3: TGTGCCAGCAGCCCACAGCGTTCTTATGGCTACACCTTC.

In regard to this clone: The sample holds other DNA sequences that translate to the same CDR3. The V and J genes are TRBV29-1 and TRBJ2-7, with TRBD1 identical over 7 bases. Germline V gene lookup returns CDR1 SQVTM and CDR2 ANQGSEA. The V and J ends lost 2 bases and 3 bases, in that order; junction bases with no gene match: 4. The CDR3 length is 13 residues. The CDR3 reads CSVERDRGYEQYF. CDR3 DNA: TGCAGCGTTGAAAGGGACAGAGGCTACGAGCAGTACTTC.

The V and J genes are TRBV2 and TRBJ2-3; D unclear. This CDR3 is built from 15 residues. Between the trimmed V and J ends, which lost 9 bases and 1 base, there was a span of 17 bases. CDR1 and CDR2 (germline): SNHLY, FYNNEI. The CDR3 protein is CARASSGVGTDTQYF. As DNA, the CDR3 is TGTGCCAGGGCTTCTTCCGGAGTGGGCACAGATACGCAGTATTTT.

With regard to this clone: The same CDR3 also results from other DNA sequences found in this sample. This CDR3 reads CASSLRQRGYEQYF. The CDR3 DNA reads as TGCGCCAGCAGCTTACGACAGCGGGGCTACGAGCAGTACTTC. The chain combines TRBV5-1 with TRBJ2-7, with 7 positions matching TRBD2. CDR1 is SGHRS, CDR2 YFSETQ, per germline. This CDR3 has 14 residues. J lost 3 bases, V lost 2 bases, and 5 bases had no gene match.

The chain uses TRBV7-9 and TRBJ1-1; D uncertain. V was pared by 2 bases and J by 6 bases, with 13 bases between. The CDR3 extends over 14 amino acids. The germline V gene encodes CDR1 SEHNR and CDR2 FQNEAQ (reference sequence). As DNA, the CDR3 is TGTGCCAGCAGCTTACGGCTTTTGCAGTCTGAAGCTTTCTTT. Translating it yields CASSLRLLQSEAFF. The variable domain in full, with the rest retrieved from reference TRBV7-9 and TRBJ1-1, is DTGVSQNPRHKITKRGQNVTFRCDPISEHNRLYWYRQTLGQGPEFLTYFQNEAQLEKSRLLSDRFSAERPKGSFSTLEIQRTEQGDSAMYLCASSLRLLQSEAFFGQGTRLTVV.

This rearrangement joins TRBV7-9 to TRBJ2-7, with 15 nucleotides matching TRBD2. The germline CDR1 and CDR2 sequences are SEHNR and FQNEAQ (reference sequence). Trimming cost V 5 bases and J 1 base; bases outside gene matches: 12. CDR3 length: 19 amino acids. The CDR3 protein is CASSPALGLAGGQSYEQYF. The CDR3 coding sequence is TGTGCCAGCAGCCCTGCCCTGGGACTAGCGGGAGGCCAGTCCTACGAGCAGTACTTC.

The J gene is TRBJ2-4, the V gene TRBV29-1, with 7 nucleotides matching TRBD2. The length of the CDR3 is 14 residues. Germline V lookup: CDR1 SQVTM, CDR2 ANQGSEA. V lost 1 base and J lost 7; bases outside the gene matches: 7. DNA of the CDR3: TGCAGCGTTGAAGGACGCGTGGGGGGGAACATTCAGTACTTC. Residues: CSVEGRVGGNIQYF.

This chain links TRBV27 with TRBJ2-5; D gene ambiguous. The CDR3 length is 14 residues. The germline CDR1 and CDR2 sequences are MNHEY and SMNVEV (reference sequence). V lost 5 bases, J lost 6 bases, and 16 bases lay in between. The CDR3 DNA reads TGTGCCAGCAGTATGGGCCCCTCAGCCAAGACCCAGTACTTC. Amino acids: CASSMGPSAKTQYF.

For this clone: Within the sample, other DNA sequences also encode this same CDR3. This chain connects TRBV5-1 to TRBJ2-5; D possibly corresponds to TRBD1 (6 bases). Germline CDR1 is SGHRS and CDR2 is YFSETQ. V was pared by 2 bases and J by 1 base, with 6 bases between. CDR3 size: 13 residues. The CDR3 sequence is CASSFRGQETQYF. In DNA, the CDR3 is TGCGCCAGCAGCTTCAGGGGCCAAGAGACCCAGTACTTC. Filled out from reference TRBV5-1 and TRBJ2-5, the complete variable domain reads KAGVTQTPRYLIKTRGQQVTLSCSPISGHRSVSWYQQTPGQGLQFLFEYFSETQRNKGNFPGRFSGRQFSNSRSEMNVSTLELGDSALYLCASSFRGQETQYFGPGTRLLVL.

The chain joins TRBV5-1 to TRBJ1-3; D is perhaps TRBD1 (5 bases). The CDR3 totals 17 residues. Germline values: CDR1 SGHRS, CDR2 YFSETQ. Deletions cut 0 bases from V and 0 bases from J, with 13 bases between. This CDR3 reads CASSLVPKGSSGNTIYF. CDR3 nucleotide sequence: TGCGCCAGCAGCTTGGTTCCTAAGGGGAGCTCTGGAAACACCATATATTTT.

With regard to this clone: The same CDR3 also results from other DNA sequences found in this sample. The chain has TRBV5-1 and TRBJ2-1; 7 bases are a match to TRBD2. V shed 2 bases, J shed 0 bases, and the junction held 2 bases outside the gene matches. The germline V gene has CDR1 SGHRS and CDR2 YFSETQ. This CDR3 is 15 amino acids long. CDR3 sequence reads: CASSLAGSSYNEQFF. In DNA form, the CDR3 reads TGCGCCAGCAGCTTAGCGGGGAGCTCCTACAATGAGCAGTTCTTC.

The chain has TRBV5-5 and TRBJ1-5; D call uncertain. Germline CDR1 SGHKS, CDR2 YYEKEE (reference sequence). The CDR3 has 13 amino acids. Between the trimmed V and J ends, which lost 1 base and 0 bases, there was a span of 2 bases. CDR3 sequence (DNA): TGTGCCAGCAGCTTGAGTAGCAATCAGCCCCAGCATTTT. Translation gives CASSLSSNQPQHF.

This sequence joins TRBV14 and TRBJ2-6, with no clear D. Germline CDR1 reads SGHDN; CDR2 reads FVKESK. This CDR3 has 18 residues. V lost 1 base and J 0 bases, leaving 13 bases between the germline ends. CDR3 sequence (DNA): TGTGCCAGCAGCCAAGCCCAGAGACGGGTCTCTGGGGCCAACGTCCTGACTTTC. The encoded protein is CASSQAQRRVSGANVLTF.

The gene calls are TRBV5-1 and TRBJ2-4; D is perhaps TRBD2 (5 bases). V dropped 1 base and J dropped 4 bases, with 15 bases sitting between them. This CDR3 region has 16 residues. CDR1 is SGHRS and CDR2 is YFSETQ in the germline V gene. CDR3 DNA: TGCGCCAGCAGCTTGAATAGCCTAGCCTTAAAAAACATTCAGTACTTC. It translates to CASSLNSLALKNIQYF.